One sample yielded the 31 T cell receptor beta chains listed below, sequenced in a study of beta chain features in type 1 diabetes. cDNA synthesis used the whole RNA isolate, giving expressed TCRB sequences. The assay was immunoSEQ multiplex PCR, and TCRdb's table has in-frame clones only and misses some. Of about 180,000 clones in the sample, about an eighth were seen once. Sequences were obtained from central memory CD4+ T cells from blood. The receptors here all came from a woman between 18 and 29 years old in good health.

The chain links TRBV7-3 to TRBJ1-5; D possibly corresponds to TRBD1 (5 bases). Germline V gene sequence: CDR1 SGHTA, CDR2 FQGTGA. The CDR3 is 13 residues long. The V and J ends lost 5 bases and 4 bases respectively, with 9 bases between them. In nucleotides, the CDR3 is TGTGCCAGCAGCCGCGACAGAAATCAGCCCCAGCATTTT. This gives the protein CASSRDRNQPQHF.

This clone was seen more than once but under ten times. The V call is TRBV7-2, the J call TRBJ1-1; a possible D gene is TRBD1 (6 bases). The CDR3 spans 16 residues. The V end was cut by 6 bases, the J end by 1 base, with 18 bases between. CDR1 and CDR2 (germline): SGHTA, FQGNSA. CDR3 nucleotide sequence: TGTGCCAGCAGGCGAGCCGACAGGCGACAGAACACTGAAGCTTTCTTT. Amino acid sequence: CASRRADRRQNTEAFF.

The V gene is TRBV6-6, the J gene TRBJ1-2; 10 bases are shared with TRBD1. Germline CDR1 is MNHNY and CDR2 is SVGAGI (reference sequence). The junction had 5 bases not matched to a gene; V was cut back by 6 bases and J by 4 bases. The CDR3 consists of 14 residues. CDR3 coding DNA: TGTGCCAGCAGACCGGGACAGGGGCTCTATGGCTACACCTTC. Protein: CASRPGQGLYGYTF.

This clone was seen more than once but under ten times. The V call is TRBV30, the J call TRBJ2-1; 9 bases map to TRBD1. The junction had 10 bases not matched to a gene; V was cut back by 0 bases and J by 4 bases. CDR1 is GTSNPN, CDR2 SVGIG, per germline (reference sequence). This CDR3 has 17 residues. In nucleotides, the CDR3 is TGTGCCTGGAGTGTCCTAACCGGGACAGGGCCTTACAATGAGCAGTTCTTC. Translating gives CAWSVLTGTGPYNEQFF.

The CDR3 loop is CAWKPTGLRTEAFF. The CDR3 DNA is TGTGCCTGGAAGCCTACGGGTTTGAGGACTGAAGCTTTCTTT. V is TRBV30 and J is TRBJ1-1, with unresolved D. Trimming took off 4 bases at V and 5 bases at J, with 17 bases between the two ends. Per the germline V gene, CDR1 is GTSNPN and CDR2 is SVGIG (reference sequence). This CDR3 region has 14 residues.

The CDR3 DNA reads TGTGCCAGCAGCGTACGTAGTAGATTAGCTGAGCAGTTCTTC. Its translation: CASSVRSRLAEQFF. This chain connects TRBV9 to TRBJ2-1; D unresolved. This CDR3 is 14 amino acids long. Germline CDR1 SGDLS, CDR2 YYNGEE. V lost 1 base and J lost 9, with 14 bases in between. Looking up the rest from reference TRBV9 and TRBJ2-1 gives the full variable domain: DSGVTQTPKHLITATGQRVTLRCSPRSGDLSVYWYQQSLDQGLQFLIQYYNGEERAKGNILERFSAQQFPDLHSELNLSSLELGDSALYFCASSVRSRLAEQFFGPGTRLTVL.

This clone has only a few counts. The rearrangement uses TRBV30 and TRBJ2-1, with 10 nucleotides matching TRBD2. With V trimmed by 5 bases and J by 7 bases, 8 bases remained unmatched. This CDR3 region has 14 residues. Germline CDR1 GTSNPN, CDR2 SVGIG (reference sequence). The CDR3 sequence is CAWGASGSWNEQFF. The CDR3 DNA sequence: TGTGCCTGGGGGGCTAGCGGGAGCTGGAATGAGCAGTTCTTC. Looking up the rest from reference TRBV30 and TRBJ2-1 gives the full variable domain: SQTIHQWPATLVQPVGSPLSLECTVEGTSNPNLYWYRQAAGRGLQLLFYSVGIGQISSEVPQNLSASRPQDRQFILSSKKLLLSDSGFYLCAWGASGSWNEQFFGPGTRLTVL.

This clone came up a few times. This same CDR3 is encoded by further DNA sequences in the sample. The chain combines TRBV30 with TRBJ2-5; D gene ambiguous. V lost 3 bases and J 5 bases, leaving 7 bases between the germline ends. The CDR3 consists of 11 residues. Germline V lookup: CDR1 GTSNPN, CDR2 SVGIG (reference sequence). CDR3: CAWSPRETQYF. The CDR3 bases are TGTGCCTGGAGCCCCAGGGAGACCCAGTACTTC.

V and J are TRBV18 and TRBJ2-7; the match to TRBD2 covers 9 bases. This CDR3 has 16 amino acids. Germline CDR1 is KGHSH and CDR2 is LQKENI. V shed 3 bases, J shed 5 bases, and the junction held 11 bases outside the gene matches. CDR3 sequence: CASSPPRGAGGNEQYF. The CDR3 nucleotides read TGTGCCAGCTCACCTCCTCGGGGAGCGGGAGGCAACGAGCAGTACTTC. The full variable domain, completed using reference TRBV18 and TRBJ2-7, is NAGVMQNPRHLVRRRGQEARLRCSPMKGHSHVYWYRQLPEEGLKFMVYLQKENIIDESGMPKERFSAEFPKEGPSILRIQQVVRGDSAAYFCASSPPRGAGGNEQYFGPGTRLTVT.

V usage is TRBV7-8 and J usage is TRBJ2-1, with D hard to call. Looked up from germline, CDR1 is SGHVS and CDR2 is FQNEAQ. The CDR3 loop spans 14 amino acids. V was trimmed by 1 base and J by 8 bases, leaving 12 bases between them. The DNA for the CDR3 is TGTGCCAGCAGCTTAGAGTCCACCGGGTATGAGCAGTTCTTC. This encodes CASSLESTGYEQFF.

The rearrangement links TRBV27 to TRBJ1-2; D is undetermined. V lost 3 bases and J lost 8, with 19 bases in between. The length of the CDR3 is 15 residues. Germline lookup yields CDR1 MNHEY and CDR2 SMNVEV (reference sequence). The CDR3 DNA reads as TGTGCCAGCAGTTTTGGGCCCGGGGTCGGCGGAGGCTACACCTTC. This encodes CASSFGPGVGGGYTF.

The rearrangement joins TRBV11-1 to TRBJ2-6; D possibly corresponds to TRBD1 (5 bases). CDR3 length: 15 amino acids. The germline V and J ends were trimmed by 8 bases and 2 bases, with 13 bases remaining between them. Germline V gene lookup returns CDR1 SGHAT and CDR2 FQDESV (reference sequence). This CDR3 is CASRLPTAGANVLTF. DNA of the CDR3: TGTGCCAGCCGCCTACCGACAGCTGGGGCCAACGTCCTGACTTTC.

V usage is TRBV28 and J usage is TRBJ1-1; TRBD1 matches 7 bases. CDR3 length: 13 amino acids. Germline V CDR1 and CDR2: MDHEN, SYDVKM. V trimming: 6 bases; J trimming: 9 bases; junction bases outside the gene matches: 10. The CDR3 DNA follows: TGTGCCAGCAGACTCAGACAGGGAACTCAAGCTTTCTTT. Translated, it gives CASRLRQGTQAFF. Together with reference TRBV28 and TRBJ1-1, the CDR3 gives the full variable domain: DVKVTQSSRYLVKRTGEKVFLECVQDMDHENMFWYRQDPGLGLRLIYFSYDVKMKEKGDIPEGYSVSREKKERFSLILESASTNQTSMYLCASRLRQGTQAFFGQGTRLTVV.

Here the CDR3 DNA reads TGCGCCAGCAGCTGCCTCCCGGAGGGGATTAGCAATCAGCCCCAGCATTTT. It yields the protein CASSCLPEGISNQPQHF. This chain connects TRBV5-1 to TRBJ1-5; TRBD1 might be the D (5 bases). The CDR3 runs 17 residues. Trimming cost V 3 bases and J 0 bases, with 16 bases left between them. The V gene's germline CDR1 is SGHRS and CDR2 YFSETQ.

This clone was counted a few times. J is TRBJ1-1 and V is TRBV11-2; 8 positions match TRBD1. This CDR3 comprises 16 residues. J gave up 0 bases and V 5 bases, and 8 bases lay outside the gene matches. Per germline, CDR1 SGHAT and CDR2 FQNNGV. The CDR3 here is CASSIQGGMMNTEAFF. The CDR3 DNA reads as TGTGCCAGCAGCATACAGGGGGGAATGATGAACACTGAAGCTTTCTTT.

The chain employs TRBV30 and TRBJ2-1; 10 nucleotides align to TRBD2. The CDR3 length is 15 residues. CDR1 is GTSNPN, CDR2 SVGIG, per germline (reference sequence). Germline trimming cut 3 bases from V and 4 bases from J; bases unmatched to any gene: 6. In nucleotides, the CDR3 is TGTGCCTGGAGGCCTAGCGGGAGAGTATACAATGAGCAGTTCTTC. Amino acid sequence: CAWRPSGRVYNEQFF.

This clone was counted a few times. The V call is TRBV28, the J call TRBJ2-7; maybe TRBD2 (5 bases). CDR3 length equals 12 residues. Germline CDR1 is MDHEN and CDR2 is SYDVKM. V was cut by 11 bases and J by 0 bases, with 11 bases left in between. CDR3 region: CAASRGSYEQYF. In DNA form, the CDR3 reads TGTGCCGCAAGCCGGGGCTCCTACGAGCAGTACTTC.

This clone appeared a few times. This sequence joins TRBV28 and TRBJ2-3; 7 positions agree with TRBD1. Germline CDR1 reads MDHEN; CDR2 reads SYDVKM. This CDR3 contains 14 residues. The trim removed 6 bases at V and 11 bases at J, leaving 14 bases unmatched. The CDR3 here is CASRPINTGTEQYF. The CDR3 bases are TGTGCCAGCAGACCAATAAATACCGGGACAGAGCAGTATTTT.

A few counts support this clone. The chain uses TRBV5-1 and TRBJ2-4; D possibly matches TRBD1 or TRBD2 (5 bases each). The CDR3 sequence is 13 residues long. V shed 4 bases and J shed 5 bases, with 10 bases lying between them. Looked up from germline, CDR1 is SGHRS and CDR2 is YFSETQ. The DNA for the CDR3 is TGCGCCAGCAGCCTGGGGCGGGAAAACATTCAGTACTTC. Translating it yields CASSLGRENIQYF.

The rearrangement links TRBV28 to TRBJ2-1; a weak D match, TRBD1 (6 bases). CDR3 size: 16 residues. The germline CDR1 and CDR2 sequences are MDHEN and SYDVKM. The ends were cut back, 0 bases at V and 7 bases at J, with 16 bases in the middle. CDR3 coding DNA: TGTGCCAGCAGTTTATGGGCCAGGGGAAAAGAAAATGAGCAGTTCTTC. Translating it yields CASSLWARGKENEQFF.

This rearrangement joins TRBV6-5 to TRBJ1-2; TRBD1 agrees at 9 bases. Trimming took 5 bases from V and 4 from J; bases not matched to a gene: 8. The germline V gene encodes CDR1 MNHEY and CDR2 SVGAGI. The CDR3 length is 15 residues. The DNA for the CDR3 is TGTGCCAGCAGTCCGCGACAGGGGGAGGGCTATGGCTACACCTTC. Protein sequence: CASSPRQGEGYGYTF.

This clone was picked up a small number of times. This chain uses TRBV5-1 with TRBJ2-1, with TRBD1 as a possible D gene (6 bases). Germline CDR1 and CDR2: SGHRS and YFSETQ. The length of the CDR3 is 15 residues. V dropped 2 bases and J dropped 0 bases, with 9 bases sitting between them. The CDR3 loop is CASSFTGNSYNEQFF. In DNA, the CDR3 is TGCGCCAGCAGCTTTACAGGGAACTCCTACAATGAGCAGTTCTTC. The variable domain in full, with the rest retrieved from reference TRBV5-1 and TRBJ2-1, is KAGVTQTPRYLIKTRGQQVTLSCSPISGHRSVSWYQQTPGQGLQFLFEYFSETQRNKGNFPGRFSGRQFSNSRSEMNVSTLELGDSALYLCASSFTGNSYNEQFFGPGTRLTVL.

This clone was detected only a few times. This CDR3 is CASSPSLLGPKYF. The CDR3 region has the DNA TGTGCCAGCAGCCCATCATTGCTGGGGCCTAAGTACTTC. The chain carries TRBV27 and TRBJ2-7, with TRBD1 as a possible D gene (5 bases). Trimming removed 6 bases at V and 11 bases at J, with 20 bases between. Germline CDR1 reads MNHEY; CDR2 reads SMNVEV (reference sequence). This CDR3 is built from 13 residues.

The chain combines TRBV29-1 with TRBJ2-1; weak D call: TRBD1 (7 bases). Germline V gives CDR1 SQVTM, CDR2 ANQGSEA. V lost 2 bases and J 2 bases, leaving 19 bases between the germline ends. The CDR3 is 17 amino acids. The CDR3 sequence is CSVERRGLGGPYNEQFF. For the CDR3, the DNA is TGCAGCGTTGAAAGGAGGGGGTTAGGGGGCCCCTACAATGAGCAGTTCTTC.

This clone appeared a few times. In DNA, the CDR3 is TGTGCCAGTGACTCCGGGGGGCGAGCTAATGAAAAACTGTTTTTT. It translates to CASDSGGRANEKLFF. The chain uses TRBV19 and TRBJ1-4, with D perhaps matching TRBD1 (6 bases). The CDR3 spans 15 residues. CDR1 and CDR2 from the germline V gene are LNHDA and SQIVND (reference sequence). V lost 8 bases and J 3 bases, leaving 16 bases between the germline ends.

This CDR3 reads CASRSPLGGSRGANVLTF. CDR3 DNA: TGTGCCAGCCGATCGCCGCTGGGGGGATCGCGGGGGGCCAACGTCCTGACTTTC. The chain combines TRBV28 with TRBJ2-6; the D gene is possibly TRBD2 (6 bases). This CDR3 is 18 amino acids long. CDR1 MDHEN and CDR2 SYDVKM come from the germline V gene. V was trimmed by 8 bases and J by 4 bases, leaving 24 bases between them.

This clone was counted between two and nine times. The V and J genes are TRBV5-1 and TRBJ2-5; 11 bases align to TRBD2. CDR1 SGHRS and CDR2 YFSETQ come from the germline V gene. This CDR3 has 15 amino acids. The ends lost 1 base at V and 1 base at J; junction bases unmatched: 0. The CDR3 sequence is CASSLTSGSQETQYF. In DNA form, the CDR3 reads TGCGCCAGCAGCTTGACTAGCGGGAGCCAAGAGACCCAGTACTTC.

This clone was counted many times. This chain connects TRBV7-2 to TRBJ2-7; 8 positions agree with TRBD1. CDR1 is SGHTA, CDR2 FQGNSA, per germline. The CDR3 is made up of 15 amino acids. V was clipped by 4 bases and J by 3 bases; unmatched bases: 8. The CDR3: CASSSIRDRFYEQYF. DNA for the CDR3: TGTGCCAGCAGCTCAATCCGGGACAGGTTCTACGAGCAGTACTTC.

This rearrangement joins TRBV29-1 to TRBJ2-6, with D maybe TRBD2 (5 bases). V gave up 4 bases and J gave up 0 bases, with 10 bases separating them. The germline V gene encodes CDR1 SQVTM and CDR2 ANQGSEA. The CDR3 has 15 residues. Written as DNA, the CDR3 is TGCAGCGTTGGGACGGGGAGCTCTGGGGCCAACGTCCTGACTTTC. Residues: CSVGTGSSGANVLTF.

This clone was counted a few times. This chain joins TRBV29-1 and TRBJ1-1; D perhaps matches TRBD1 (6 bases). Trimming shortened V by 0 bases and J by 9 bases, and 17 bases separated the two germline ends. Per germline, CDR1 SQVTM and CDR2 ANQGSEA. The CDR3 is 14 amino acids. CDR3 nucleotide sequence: TGCAGCGTTGAAGAGCGCAGGGGACGTGTTAAAGCTTTCTTT. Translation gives CSVEERRGRVKAFF.

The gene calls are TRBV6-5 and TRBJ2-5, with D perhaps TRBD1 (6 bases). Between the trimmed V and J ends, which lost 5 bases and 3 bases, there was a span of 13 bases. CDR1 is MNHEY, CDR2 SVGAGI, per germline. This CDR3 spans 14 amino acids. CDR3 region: CASSRDQGKETQYF. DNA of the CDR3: TGTGCCAGCAGTCGGGACCAGGGGAAAGAGACCCAGTACTTC.